The 11 T cell receptor beta chains below all came from one sample that was sequenced in a study of blood T cell repertoires in COVID-19. Produced via immunoSEQ multiplex PCR; TCRdb's table is partial and in-frame only. The sample yields 140,000 to 150,000 clones, about 87% seen once. Material for sequencing was peripheral blood. The source is a man of 80 years or more with acute or convalescent COVID-19.

This rearrangement joins TRBV19 to TRBJ2-2, with 11 bases lining up with TRBD2. This CDR3 contains 15 residues. The germline gives CDR1 LNHDA, CDR2 SQIVND (reference sequence). With 9 bases clipped from V and 0 bases from J, the junction kept 3 bases outside the gene matches. DNA for the CDR3: TGTGCCAGCGCGACTAGCGGGGCGAACACCGGGGAGCTGTTTTTT. Protein product: CASATSGANTGELFF.

This sequence joins TRBV6-5 and TRBJ1-1, with 9 nucleotides matching TRBD1. The V gene's germline CDR1 is MNHEY and CDR2 SVGAGI. This CDR3 region has 12 residues. Trimming cost V 5 bases and J 11 bases; bases outside gene matches: 6. This chain's CDR3 is CASSKYRGLAFF. CDR3 sequence (DNA): TGTGCCAGCAGTAAATACAGGGGGCTGGCTTTCTTT.

The CDR3 spells CASRDSTNYGYTF. The CDR3 DNA is TGTGCCAGCAGGGACAGTACCAACTATGGCTACACCTTC. The chain combines TRBV28 with TRBJ1-2, with D tentatively TRBD1 (6 bases). Germline CDR1 MDHEN, CDR2 SYDVKM. V was clipped by 6 bases and J by 2 bases, with 10 bases between them. The CDR3 covers 13 residues.

The chain employs TRBV6-5 and TRBJ1-5, with D possibly matching TRBD1 (6 bases). The CDR3 is made up of 14 amino acids. Germline-derived CDR1 and CDR2 are MNHEY and SVGAGI. Trimming removed 6 bases from V and 5 bases from J, with 14 bases in between. The CDR3, as DNA: TGTGCCAGCAGCCCACTGGACAGAGATCAGCCCCAGCATTTT. Translated, it gives CASSPLDRDQPQHF.

This rearrangement joins TRBV5-4 to TRBJ1-1; D is possibly TRBD1 (6 bases). CDR3 length: 18 amino acids. Germline CDR1 reads SGHNT; CDR2 reads YYREEE (reference sequence). Trimming took off 4 bases at V and 0 bases at J, with 22 bases between the two ends. CDR3 loop: CASSPDAGEGSVNTEAFF. CDR3 nucleotides: TGTGCCAGCAGCCCGGACGCAGGGGAGGGGTCTGTGAACACTGAAGCTTTCTTT.

This clone was seen more than once but under ten times. The chain recombines TRBV27 with TRBJ1-6, with 7 bases that match TRBD1. CDR3 length: 14 residues. J lost 7 bases, V lost 6 bases, and 6 bases had no gene match. The germline V gene has CDR1 MNHEY and CDR2 SMNVEV (reference sequence). The CDR3 region has the DNA TGTGCCAGCAGGACCCAGGGGGTGAATTCACCCCTCCACTTT. Amino acid sequence: CASRTQGVNSPLHF.

The sample holds a few counts of this clone. The rearrangement joins TRBV11-1 to TRBJ2-1; tentatively, D is TRBD2 (5 bases). V was clipped by 3 bases and J by 10 bases, with 19 bases between them. Looked up from germline, CDR1 is SGHAT and CDR2 is FQDESV (reference sequence). CDR3 size: 15 residues. CDR3: CASSLRVTATMEQFF. The CDR3 bases are TGTGCCAGCAGCTTGAGGGTAACAGCGACAATGGAGCAGTTCTTC. Full variable domain (rest looked up from reference TRBV11-1 and TRBJ2-1): EAEVAQSPRYKITEKSQAVAFWCDPISGHATLYWYRQILGQGPELLVQFQDESVVDDSQLPKDRFSAERLKGVDSTLKIQPAELGDSAMYLCASSLRVTATMEQFFGPGTRLTVL.

Regarding this clone: Within the sample, other DNA sequences also encode this same CDR3. CDR3 bases: TGCGCCAGCAGCCTCGGGAGAGCGAACACCGGGGAGCTGTTTTTT. Translated, it gives CASSLGRANTGELFF. This chain joins TRBV5-1 and TRBJ2-2; D possibly corresponds to TRBD2 (6 bases). Trimming took off 4 bases at V and 0 bases at J, with 10 bases between the two ends. The CDR3 length is 15 residues. CDR1 is SGHRS and CDR2 is YFSETQ in the germline V gene.

The chain couples TRBV5-1 to TRBJ1-2; 9 nucleotides match TRBD1. The V gene's germline CDR1 is SGHRS and CDR2 YFSETQ. The CDR3 covers 15 residues. Germline trimming cut 0 bases from V and 8 bases from J; bases unmatched to any gene: 8. The CDR3 reads CASSLGGQGLTGYTF. The CDR3 DNA follows: TGCGCCAGCAGCTTGGGGGGACAGGGACTTACGGGCTACACCTTC.

The chain carries TRBV4-1 and TRBJ2-3; D remains ambiguous. Germline CDR1 and CDR2: MGHRA and YSYEKL. The CDR3 has 14 residues. Trimming left V 0 bases short and J 0 bases short, with 4 bases between. CDR3 residues: CASSQDLSTDTQYF. CDR3 nucleotides: TGCGCCAGCAGCCAAGATCTGAGCACAGATACGCAGTATTTT.

The J gene is TRBJ1-2, the V gene TRBV6-5; D is unresolved. Germline V gives CDR1 MNHEY, CDR2 SVGAGI. The CDR3 runs to 13 residues. V lost 6 bases to trimming and J lost 1 base, with 9 bases between them. The CDR3 loop is CASSVLLNYGYTF. CDR3 sequence (DNA): TGTGCCAGCAGCGTTTTACTTAACTATGGCTACACCTTC.